The 9 T cell receptor beta chains below all came from one sample that was sequenced in a study of siplizumab effects on memory and regulatory T cells. Generated by immunoSEQ multiplex PCR, the TCRdb table keeps only in-frame clones and is missing some. The sample records approximately 94,000 clones, around 92% being singletons. Sequences were obtained from CD4+ T cells sorted from blood. Source of these receptors: a human donor in good health.

The J gene is TRBJ1-3, the V gene TRBV18, with 7 positions matching TRBD1. The CDR3 runs to 16 residues. CDR1 KGHSH and CDR2 LQKENI come from the germline V gene. The trim removed 5 bases at V and 0 bases at J, leaving 7 bases unmatched. The CDR3 DNA is TGTGCCAGCTCATTGACAGGGAATCCCTCTGGAAACACCATATATTTT. It is translated as CASSLTGNPSGNTIYF.

The count of this clone is one. The V gene is TRBV5-1, the J gene TRBJ1-6, with D possibly matching TRBD1 (6 bases). Per the germline V gene, CDR1 is SGHRS and CDR2 is YFSETQ. Trimming removed 4 bases at V and 5 bases at J, with 16 bases between. The length of the CDR3 is 16 residues. The CDR3 loop reads CASSDPFRDNNSPLHF. CDR3 in DNA: TGCGCCAGCAGCGACCCTTTCCGGGACAATAATTCACCCCTCCACTTT.

This rearrangement joins TRBV28 to TRBJ2-5; 10 nucleotides align to TRBD2. This CDR3 has 16 residues. Trimming took 6 bases from V and 5 from J; bases not matched to a gene: 12. Germline CDR1 MDHEN, CDR2 SYDVKM. Here the CDR3 reads CASSPIAGGSRETQYF. CDR3 coding DNA: TGTGCCAGCAGCCCTATAGCGGGGGGCAGCAGGGAGACCCAGTACTTC.

CDR3 sequence reads: CASSKGALYGYTF. CDR3 in DNA: TGTGCCAGCAGCAAGGGGGCCCTCTATGGCTACACCTTC. The chain carries TRBV7-9 and TRBJ1-2; the match to TRBD1 covers 7 bases. The length of the CDR3 is 13 residues. Germline CDR1 reads SEHNR; CDR2 reads FQNEAQ (reference sequence). The V gene end was trimmed by 5 bases and the J gene end by 4 bases; junction bases not matched to a gene: 4.

The sample holds one count of this clone. V and J are TRBV6-1 and TRBJ1-1, with a possible D match to TRBD1 (5 bases). The CDR3 contains 13 residues. Germline V CDR1 and CDR2: MNHNS, SASEGT. Trimming removed 8 bases from V and 4 bases from J, with 14 bases in between. The chain's CDR3 is CASHAQGGTEAFF. The CDR3 DNA reads TGTGCCAGCCACGCTCAGGGCGGCACTGAAGCTTTCTTT.

The rearrangement uses TRBV6-6 and TRBJ1-1; 7 nucleotides align to TRBD1. Trimming cost V 5 bases and J 6 bases; bases outside gene matches: 9. Per germline, CDR1 MNHNY and CDR2 SVGAGI (reference sequence). The CDR3 is 14 amino acids. This CDR3 reads CASSQDRNPPEAFF. CDR3 nucleotides: TGTGCCAGCAGTCAGGACAGGAACCCCCCTGAAGCTTTCTTT.

This clone appeared a single time. The chain has TRBV19 and TRBJ1-2, with 8 bases identical to TRBD1. Germline CDR1 and CDR2: LNHDA and SQIVND (reference sequence). The CDR3 runs to 14 residues. Unmatched junction bases numbered 7, after V lost 2 bases and J lost 8 bases. In DNA form, the CDR3 reads TGTGCCAGTAGTATACGGACAGGGATATACGGCTACACCTTC. As protein: CASSIRTGIYGYTF.

The chain joins TRBV11-1 to TRBJ2-7, with D possibly being TRBD2 (5 bases). The CDR3 sequence is 12 residues long. Germline V gives CDR1 SGHAT, CDR2 FQDESV (reference sequence). Between the trimmed V and J ends, which lost 5 bases and 5 bases, there was a span of 10 bases. The CDR3 sequence is CASSPFGDEQYF. The CDR3 nucleotides are TGTGCCAGCAGCCCTTTCGGGGACGAGCAGTACTTC.

The rearrangement links TRBV27 to TRBJ1-5; maybe TRBD1 (6 bases). CDR1 is MNHEY and CDR2 is SMNVEV in the germline V gene (reference sequence). This CDR3 contains 16 residues. V was pared by 5 bases and J by 4 bases, with 18 bases between. The CDR3 sequence is CASSPSRQATNQPQHF. Here the CDR3 DNA reads TGTGCCAGCAGTCCTTCCCGACAGGCGACTAATCAGCCCCAGCATTTT.